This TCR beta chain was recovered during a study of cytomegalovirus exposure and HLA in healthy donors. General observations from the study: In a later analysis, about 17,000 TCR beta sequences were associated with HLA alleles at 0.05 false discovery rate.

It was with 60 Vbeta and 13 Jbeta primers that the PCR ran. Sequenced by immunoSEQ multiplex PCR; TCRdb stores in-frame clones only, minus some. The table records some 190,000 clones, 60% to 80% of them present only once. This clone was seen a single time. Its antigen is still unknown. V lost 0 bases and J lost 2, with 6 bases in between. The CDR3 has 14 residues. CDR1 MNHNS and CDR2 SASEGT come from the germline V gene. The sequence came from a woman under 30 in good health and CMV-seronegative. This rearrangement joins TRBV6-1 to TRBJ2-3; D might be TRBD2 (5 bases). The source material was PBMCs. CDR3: CASSEAGVTDTQYF. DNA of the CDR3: TGTGCCAGCAGTGAAGCCGGGGTCACAGATACGCAGTATTTT.